These 19 T cell receptor beta chains came from one sample sequenced in a study of breast tumors, draining lymph nodes, adjacent tissues. Axillary draining lymph nodes of breast cancer patients supplied the node samples. TCRdb itself ran the multiplex PCR reads through MiXCR, one entry per CDR3 protein. The data hold approximately 210,000 distinct CDR3 sequences, with approximately 29% observed a single time. The sample comprised axillary lymph node tissue. These receptors all come from a female donor with breast cancer. Some clones in this sample may be carry-over from other donors' samples.

This clonotype was found many times. The chain joins TRBV5-1 to TRBJ2-5; 10 nucleotides align to TRBD1. Trimming removed 4 bases from V and 6 bases from J; junction bases left unmatched: 9. The CDR3 spans 15 residues. Per germline, CDR1 SGHRS and CDR2 YFSETQ. Here the CDR3 DNA reads TGCGCCAGCAGCATGGGGACAGGGGTGGGACAGACCCAGTACTTC. It is translated as CASSMGTGVGQTQYF.

The table lists this clonotype with many counts. This may be a read error, as it is one base from a much larger clone. The J gene is TRBJ2-5, the V gene TRBV11-2; 11 bases agree with TRBD2. Losses at the gene ends were 4 bases for V and 0 bases for J; bases not matched to a gene: 4. This CDR3 is 16 amino acids long. CDR1 and CDR2 (germline): SGHAT, FQNNGV. The CDR3 reads CASSSGLAAYQETQYF. CDR3 in DNA: TGTGCCAGCAGCTCGGGACTAGCGGCGTACCAAGAGACCCAGTACTTC.

This clonotype has ten or more counts. The chain employs TRBV14 and TRBJ2-1; D is undetermined. V was clipped by 4 bases and J by 9 bases, with 13 bases between them. This CDR3 is built from 13 residues. The germline V gene encodes CDR1 SGHDN and CDR2 FVKESK. Here the CDR3 reads CASSLHRYVEQFF. Written as DNA, the CDR3 is TGTGCCAGCAGCCTGCACCGTTACGTTGAGCAGTTCTTC.

In its sample, this clonotype was seen a few times. This chain uses TRBV6-1 with TRBJ1-1; 9 bases match TRBD1. Per the germline V gene, CDR1 is MNHNS and CDR2 is SASEGT. This CDR3 is 13 amino acids long. The junction had 8 bases not matched to a gene; V was cut back by 9 bases and J by 6 bases. CDR3 DNA: TGTGCCAGTGGGGGACAGGGTTTCCCTGAAGCTTTCTTT. Its translation: CASGGQGFPEAFF.

The rearrangement uses TRBV19 and TRBJ1-5; 10 nucleotides line up with TRBD1. The CDR3 has 15 amino acids. With V trimmed by 7 bases and J by 1 base, 4 bases remained unmatched. Germline CDR1 is LNHDA and CDR2 is SQIVND (reference sequence). This CDR3 reads CASKGTGASNQPQHF. For the CDR3, the DNA is TGTGCCAGTAAGGGGACAGGGGCAAGCAATCAGCCCCAGCATTTT.

This clonotype has ten or more counts. J is TRBJ1-2 and V is TRBV20-1; TRBD1 might be the D (6 bases). V lost 4 bases, J lost 7 bases, and 10 bases lay in between. The CDR3 has 11 residues. Germline CDR1 reads DFQATT; CDR2 reads SNEGSKA (reference sequence). The CDR3, as DNA: TGCAGTGCTATGACAGGAGGTGGCTACACCTTC. Translation: CSAMTGGGYTF.

This clonotype was picked up many times. This chain joins TRBV7-2 and TRBJ2-5; TRBD1 agrees at 9 bases. The CDR3 covers 15 residues. Germline loops: CDR1 SGHTA, CDR2 FQGNSA. The J segment lost 9 bases and the V segment lost 5 bases, leaving 13 bases of the junction unmatched. The CDR3 is CASSLLSGTGKPQYF. Here the CDR3 DNA reads TGTGCCAGCAGCCTACTCTCCGGGACAGGGAAGCCCCAGTACTTC.

As regards this clonotype: The DNA is left out, because the CDR3 cannot be placed on it with certainty; the CDR3 is given as TCRdb lists it. The rearrangement uses TRBV7-3 and TRBJ2-1. Per the germline V gene, CDR1 is SGHTA and CDR2 is FQGTGA. The CDR3 is 15 amino acids long, termini counted. The chain's CDR3 is CASSVATGSYNEQLF.

This clonotype was recorded many times. The chain couples TRBV19 to TRBJ2-1, with 9 bases that match TRBD2. The germline CDR1 and CDR2 sequences are LNHDA and SQIVND (reference sequence). CDR3 length equals 15 residues. V lost 9 bases to trimming and J lost 0 bases; unmatched junction nucleotides: 6. The CDR3 bases are TGTGCCAGCTCTAGCGGGACAAGCTCCTACAATGAGCAGTTCTTC. Protein sequence: CASSSGTSSYNEQFF.

This clonotype was observed at least ten times. V usage is TRBV7-9 and J usage is TRBJ2-5; TRBD2 matches at 7 bases. CDR1 is SEHNR and CDR2 is FQNEAQ in the germline V gene (reference sequence). Trimming at V came to 0 bases and at J to 4 bases, leaving 2 bases not matched to a gene. There are 14 residues in the CDR3. CDR3 nucleotide sequence: TGTGCCAGCAGCTTAGCGGGAGGGCCAGAGACCCAGTACTTC. As protein: CASSLAGGPETQYF. The entire variable domain, with the rest obtained from reference TRBV7-9 and TRBJ2-5, is as follows: DTGVSQNPRHKITKRGQNVTFRCDPISEHNRLYWYRQTLGQGPEFLTYFQNEAQLEKSRLLSDRFSAERPKGSFSTLEIQRTEQGDSAMYLCASSLAGGPETQYFGPGTRLLVL.

The chain recombines TRBV7-2 with TRBJ2-3; 8 bases match TRBD2. This CDR3 region has 17 residues. Per germline, CDR1 SGHTA and CDR2 FQGNSA. After removal of 0 bases from V and 2 bases from J, the junction contained 7 bases not matched to a gene. In DNA, the CDR3 is TGTGCCAGCAGCTTAGCGATTGCGGGAGGCGCCACAGATACGCAGTATTTT. Translation: CASSLAIAGGATDTQYF. The whole variable domain, filled in from reference TRBV7-2 and TRBJ2-3, reads GAGVSQSPSNKVTEKGKDVELRCDPISGHTALYWYRQSLGQGLEFLIYFQGNSAPDKSGLPSDRFSAERTGGSVSTLTIQRTQQEDSAVYLCASSLAIAGGATDTQYFGPGTRLTVL.

Worth noting for this clonotype: It may be a read error: a sequence one base away is much more abundant. The rearrangement links TRBV6-2 or TRBV6-3 to TRBJ2-7; D is possibly TRBD1 or TRBD2 (5 bases each). CDR3 length: 15 residues. Deletions cut 2 bases from V and 5 bases from J, with 16 bases between. The germline V gene encodes CDR1 MNHEY and CDR2 SVGEGT. The CDR3, as DNA: TGTGCCAGCAGTTACGGGACGCTCCGCCTTAACGAGCAGTACTTC. Its translation: CASSYGTLRLNEQYF.

In its sample, this clonotype was seen many times. In DNA, the CDR3 is TGTGCCAGCAGCTTGGACTCAGGGGCGGGCGGGGAGCTGTTTTTT. Residues: CASSLDSGAGGELFF. The chain employs TRBV7-2 and TRBJ2-2; the D gene is possibly TRBD1 (6 bases). V shed 3 bases and J shed 7 bases, with 15 bases lying between them. CDR3 length: 15 residues. Germline V gene data show CDR1 as SGHTA and CDR2 as FQGNSA. Using reference TRBV7-2 and TRBJ2-2 for the parts outside the CDR3, the full variable domain is GAGVSQSPSNKVTEKGKDVELRCDPISGHTALYWYRQSLGQGLEFLIYFQGNSAPDKSGLPSDRFSAERTGGSVSTLTIQRTQQEDSAVYLCASSLDSGAGGELFFGEGSRLTVL.

This clonotype was seen only a few times. V is TRBV7-9 and J is TRBJ1-1, with 9 bases that match TRBD1. The CDR3 loop spans 15 amino acids. After removal of 4 bases from V and 3 bases from J, the junction contained 6 bases not matched to a gene. The germline V gene has CDR1 SEHNR and CDR2 FQNEAQ (reference sequence). CDR3 bases: TGTGCCAGCAGCTCCCAACAGGGGGCGGACACTGAAGCTTTCTTT. Translating gives CASSSQQGADTEAFF.

This clonotype was seen ten or more times. V is TRBV7-3 and J is TRBJ2-2, with D perhaps matching TRBD1 (5 bases). Per the germline V gene, CDR1 is SGHTA and CDR2 is FQGTGA. The CDR3 runs 14 residues. V lost 1 base, J lost 3 bases, and 6 bases lay in between. CDR3 sequence (DNA): TGTGCCAGCAGCTTAATAGGGGACACCGGGGAGCTGTTTTTT. It encodes CASSLIGDTGELFF.

The rearrangement uses TRBV5-6 and TRBJ1-1, with a tentative D call TRBD1 (5 bases). Between the trimmed V and J ends, which lost 2 bases and 1 base, there was a span of 12 bases. The CDR3 is made up of 15 amino acids. CDR1 and CDR2 (germline): SGHDT, YYEEEE. Here the CDR3 reads CASSLRQTRNTEAFF. DNA of the CDR3: TGTGCCAGCAGCTTAAGACAGACGAGGAACACTGAAGCTTTCTTT.

This clonotype was detected ten times or more. The chain couples TRBV20-1 to TRBJ2-4; either TRBD1 or TRBD2 may supply D (6 bases each). V gave up 7 bases and J gave up 0 bases, with 13 bases separating them. Looked up from germline, CDR1 is DFQATT and CDR2 is SNEGSKA (reference sequence). There are 14 residues in the CDR3. The CDR3 region is CSGAGTQAKNIQYF. In DNA form, the CDR3 reads TGCAGTGGGGCGGGGACACAAGCCAAAAACATTCAGTACTTC.

This clonotype was observed many times. The chain couples TRBV20-1 to TRBJ2-6, with TRBD1 matching over 10 bases. Germline assignment: CDR1 DFQATT and CDR2 SNEGSKA (reference sequence). CDR3 length: 17 amino acids. Trimming took 6 bases from V and 5 from J; bases not matched to a gene: 13. The CDR3 nucleotides are TGCAGTGCAGCCATGGGGACAGGGGACCTCTGGGCCAACGTCCTGACTTTC. It specifies CSAAMGTGDLWANVLTF.

This clonotype was counted many times. V is TRBV5-4 and J is TRBJ2-7, with 9 bases identical to TRBD2. The CDR3 covers 17 residues. V gave up 2 bases and J gave up 3 bases; unmatched junction bases: 12. Germline V lookup: CDR1 SGHNT, CDR2 YYREEE (reference sequence). The CDR3: CASSFQREEPNHYEQYF. The CDR3 DNA sequence: TGTGCCAGCAGCTTCCAGCGGGAGGAACCAAACCACTACGAGCAGTACTTC.